These T cell receptor beta chains were read from a single sample in a study of CD8 T cells in ankylosing spondylitis. TCRdb reanalysed the 5' RACE reads using MiXCR and keeps one entry per CDR3 protein. Of roughly 230,000 distinct CDR3 sequences detected, less than 9.5% appear once; the ten largest clones hold about 5%. Sequenced: blood, either unsorted or a sorted T cell fraction (not recorded which). These receptors all stem from a female donor with ankylosing spondylitis or in good health (not recorded which). CDR3s include the opening cysteine and the closing phenylalanine or tryptophan. D genes are given only for firm matches. Expanded clones get a size class; other rows say once, few or many, or leave the size out.

V	D	size	J	CDR3	DNA
TRBV12-3/TRBV12-4	NA	many	TRBJ2-2	CASSHGTELFF	TGTGCCAGCAGCCATGGGACGGAGCTGTTTTTT
TRBV29-1	TRBD1	many	TRBJ2-2	CSVQGQGVTGELFF	TGCAGCGTTCAGGGACAGGGCGTCACCGGGGAGCTGTTTTTT
TRBV2	NA	many	TRBJ2-3	CASPQPNTQYF	TGTGCCAGCCCCCAGCCAAATACGCAGTATTTT
TRBV12-3/TRBV12-4	NA	many	TRBJ2-5	CASSFIGETQYF	TGTGCCAGCAGTTTCATCGGAGAGACCCAGTACTTC
TRBV20-1	TRBD1	many	TRBJ2-7	CSAGWDRGVEQYF	TGCAGTGCAGGCTGGGACAGGGGGGTTGAGCAGTACTTC
TRBV4-3	NA	many	TRBJ2-1	CASSQDSLDEQFF	TGCGCCAGCAGCCAAGATTCTCTGGATGAGCAGTTCTTC
TRBV7-2	NA	many	TRBJ1-2	CASSEGYYGYTF	TGTGCCAGCAGCGAGGGTTACTATGGCTACACCTTC
TRBV20-1	TRBD1	many	TRBJ2-7	CSARYPGQGFYEQYF	TGCAGTGCTAGATACCCAGGACAGGGATTCTACGAGCAGTACTTC
TRBV4-3	NA	many	TRBJ1-1	CASSPSLQGFTEAFF	TGCGCCAGCAGCCCCAGTCTGCAGGGGTTCACTGAAGCTTTCTTT
TRBV3-1	TRBD2	many	TRBJ2-1	CASSPIAGGYNEQFF	TGTGCCAGCAGCCCGATCGCGGGAGGGTACAATGAGCAGTTCTTC
TRBV20-1	NA	few	TRBJ1-2	CSARRVEVYGYTF	TGCAGTGCCAGGAGGGTCGAAGTCTATGGCTACACCTTC
TRBV11-1	TRBD1	many	TRBJ1-5	CASSLARDRSYSNQPQHF	TGTGCCAGCAGCTTAGCCCGGGACAGGAGCTATAGCAATCAGCCCCAGCATTTT
TRBV29-1	NA	few	TRBJ2-6	CSVEGLSSGANVLTF	TGCAGCGTGGAGGGCCTAAGCTCTGGGGCCAACGTCCTGACTTTC
TRBV20-1	NA	many	TRBJ2-3	CSPKPGWESTDTQYF	TGCAGTCCAAAACCGGGGTGGGAAAGCACAGATACGCAGTATTTT
TRBV11-2	NA	many	TRBJ2-2	CASSFTQSYTGELFF	TGTGCCAGCAGCTTTACTCAGAGCTACACCGGGGAGCTGTTTTTT
TRBV29-1	NA	few	TRBJ2-1	CSVALGGGDEQFF	TGCAGCGTTGCCCTCGGAGGGGGGGATGAGCAGTTCTTC
TRBV28	TRBD2	many	TRBJ2-1	CASRTASGSRSYNEQFF	TGTGCCAGCAGAACGGCTAGCGGGAGTCGTAGCTACAATGAGCAGTTCTTC
TRBV20-1	TRBD2	many	TRBJ2-1	CSARTSGTFYNEQFF	TGCAGTGCTAGAACAAGCGGGACCTTCTACAATGAGCAGTTCTTC
TRBV20-1	TRBD2	many	TRBJ2-3	CSASHLAGDLDTQYF	TGCAGTGCTAGTCACCTAGCGGGAGATTTAGATACGCAGTATTTT
TRBV20-1	TRBD2	many	TRBJ2-7	CSARDSPGTSFYEQYF	TGCAGTGCTAGAGATAGTCCTGGGACTAGTTTTTACGAGCAGTACTTC
TRBV6-1	TRBD2	many	TRBJ2-5	CASSRSAGGSQETQYF	TGTGCCAGCAGTAGGTCTGCGGGGGGGTCCCAAGAGACCCAGTACTTC
TRBV6-2/TRBV6-3	NA	many	TRBJ1-2	CASTMDRNYGYTF	TGTGCCAGCACCATGGACAGAAACTATGGCTACACCTTC
TRBV20-1	NA	many	TRBJ1-5	CSARLGARQPQHF	TGCAGTGCTAGATTGGGGGCTCGGCAGCCCCAGCATTTT
TRBV7-8	NA	many	TRBJ1-1	CASSPVGRASTEAFF	TGTGCCAGCAGCCCCGTCGGGCGGGCGAGCACTGAAGCTTTCTTT
TRBV6-5	NA	few	TRBJ1-2	CASSIRGFDGYTF	TGTGCCAGCAGTATACGGGGGTTCGATGGCTACACCTTC
TRBV10-3	NA	few	TRBJ1-2	CAISELRGYTF	TGTGCCATCAGTGAACTCCGTGGCTACACCTTC
TRBV7-2	TRBD2	many	TRBJ2-2	CASSPSGKNTGELFF	TGTGCCAGCAGCCCTAGCGGGAAGAACACCGGGGAGCTGTTTTTT
TRBV19	NA	few	TRBJ2-1	CASSPGVGEQFF	TGTGCCAGTAGCCCAGGGGTCGGTGAGCAGTTCTTC
TRBV20-1	TRBD2	many	TRBJ2-3	CSARTSGTDTQYF	TGCAGTGCTCGGACTAGCGGCACAGATACGCAGTATTTT
TRBV28	NA	many	TRBJ2-5	CASSSPSPETQYF	TGTGCCAGCAGTTCTCCCTCTCCTGAGACCCAGTACTTC
TRBV20-1	TRBD2	many	TRBJ2-5	CSAAPGASGMVAQYF	TGCAGTGCCGCCCCGGGGGCTAGCGGGATGGTGGCCCAGTACTTC
TRBV7-9	NA	few	TRBJ1-2	CASSHTGGNNYGYTF	TGTGCCAGCAGCCATACCGGGGGCAATAACTATGGCTACACCTTC
TRBV4-3	NA	many	TRBJ2-6	CASSLLLGATSSGANVLTF	TGCGCCAGCAGCCTCTTATTAGGGGCCACAAGCTCTGGGGCCAACGTCCTGACTTTC
TRBV30	TRBD2	NA	TRBJ2-1	CAWTYSSGRAEGEQFF	TGTGCCTGGACCTACTCTAGCGGGAGGGCCGAGGGTGAGCAGTTCTTC
TRBV7-2	NA	many	TRBJ2-4	CASSFPPENIQYF	TGTGCCAGCAGCTTTCCGCCCGAAAACATTCAGTACTTC
TRBV11-3	TRBD2	many	TRBJ2-3	CASSVRTSGGSTDTQYF	TGTGCCAGCAGCGTTCGGACTAGCGGGGGCAGCACAGATACGCAGTATTTT
TRBV28	NA	NA	TRBJ2-1	CASSLFQRAYNEQFF	TGTGCCAGCAGTTTATTCCAGCGGGCCTACAATGAGCAGTTCTTC
TRBV30	TRBD2	few	TRBJ2-3	CAWSGLAGGVDTQYF	TGTGCCTGGAGTGGACTAGCGGGAGGTGTTGATACGCAGTATTTT
TRBV19	NA	many	TRBJ2-7	CASSDNLDRTEQYF	TGTGCCAGTAGTGACAACTTAGACCGGACAGAGCAGTACTTC
TRBV10-3	NA	many	TRBJ2-7	CAISESTSLNEQYF	TGTGCCATCAGTGAGTCTACTAGCCTCAACGAGCAGTACTTC
TRBV20-1	NA	many	TRBJ1-3	CSARDSKGGNTIYF	TGCAGTGCTAGAGACTCTAAAGGAGGAAACACCATATATTTT
TRBV20-1	NA	NA	TRBJ2-1	CCARGQARDSERYNEQFF	TGCTGTGCTAGGGGTCAGGCCCGGGACTCCGAGAGGTACAATGAGCAGTTCTTC